This record concerns one T cell receptor (beta chain) sequence. This is likely an artifact of a read error, given a far larger clone one base away. The time point here: before trial treatment. Treatment of the donors consisted of nivolumab and ipilimumab (plus aspirin, low-dose cyclophosphamide and low-dose radiotherapy). First-strand cDNA relied on TRAV- and TRBV-specific primers spanning alpha and beta chains. With a constant-region primer and a V-primer adapter, TCRs were subjected to roughly 20 PCR cycles of amplification. Using its own MiXCR run on the reads, TCRdb lists one record per CDR3 protein. This sample has 40,000 or so distinct CDR3 sequences, with around a third found just once. This sample is part of a study of low-dose radiotherapy and immunotherapy resistance in tumors. Across the study: Every two weeks, cyclophosphamide 200 mg/m2 was infused one day before radiation plus immunotherapy.

The sequencing here drew on PBMCs, taken before treatment. This receptor was obtained from a male donor with gallbladder cancer.

CDR3 nucleotides: TGTGCCAGCAGCTGGGCCCCCCGGGAGCAGTACTTC. Encoded protein: CASSWAPREQYF. The rearrangement links TRBV7-9 to TRBJ2-7; D remains unclear. Per germline, CDR1 SEHNR and CDR2 FQNEAQ (reference sequence). V shed 4 bases and J shed 7 bases, with 11 bases lying between them. The CDR3 covers 12 residues.